The 7 T cell receptor beta chains reported below all come from one sample, sequenced in a study of cytomegalovirus exposure and HLA in healthy donors. 13 Jbeta primers and 60 Vbeta primers were used for the PCR. Clones were read by immunoSEQ multiplex PCR, and TCRdb kept only the in-frame ones, dropping some. This repertoire shows over 75,000 clones, around four fifths found once; its top ten account for approximately 7.4%. The sample comprised PBMCs. Receptors were obtained from a man between 45 and 60 years old in good health and CMV-seropositive.

This chain joins TRBV12-5 and TRBJ1-2; D possibly corresponds to TRBD1 (6 bases). Between the trimmed V and J ends, which lost 5 bases and 2 bases, there was a span of 12 bases. Germline CDR1 is LGHNT and CDR2 is FRNRAP. The CDR3 is made up of 14 amino acids. CDR3 coding DNA: TGTGCTAGTGGTCCCACCAGGGGAAACTATGGCTACACCTTC. Protein product: CASGPTRGNYGYTF.

The V gene is TRBV5-1, the J gene TRBJ1-1; TRBD1 aligns across 8 bases. The CDR3 consists of 13 residues. The V and J ends lost 7 bases and 2 bases, in that order; junction bases with no gene match: 4. CDR1 is SGHRS and CDR2 is YFSETQ in the germline V gene. CDR3: CASAGQGNTEAFF. The CDR3 DNA reads TGCGCCAGCGCTGGACAGGGAAACACTGAAGCTTTCTTT.

In DNA, the CDR3 is TGTGCCACCCTGGGAGGGGTAAGGTCTGAAGCTTTCTTT. It yields the protein CATLGGVRSEAFF. This sequence joins TRBV27 and TRBJ1-1; TRBD1 is a possible D gene (5 bases). The germline V gene has CDR1 MNHEY and CDR2 SMNVEV (reference sequence). The ends were cut back, 10 bases at V and 6 bases at J, with 18 bases in the middle. The CDR3 covers 13 residues.

This clone was observed a handful of times. The chain combines TRBV6-5 with TRBJ1-1; D ambiguous. From germline, CDR1 is MNHEY and CDR2 SVGAGI. This CDR3 spans 13 amino acids. Trimming left V 5 bases short and J 3 bases short, with 10 bases between. The CDR3 bases are TGTGCCAGCAGTACACGACACCACACTGAAGCTTTCTTT. Translating it yields CASSTRHHTEAFF.

V is TRBV5-6 and J is TRBJ1-1; TRBD1 aligns across 7 bases. Per the germline V gene, CDR1 is SGHDT and CDR2 is YYEEEE. V dropped 4 bases and J dropped 7; count of bases not matched to a gene: 7. CDR3 length equals 13 residues. The DNA of the CDR3 is TGTGCCAGCAGCAACGACAGGGTTGGTGAAGCTTTCTTT. It yields the protein CASSNDRVGEAFF.

The V and J genes are TRBV4-3 and TRBJ2-7; D perhaps matches TRBD2 (6 bases). CDR1 is LGHNA and CDR2 is YSLEER in the germline V gene. This CDR3 comprises 16 residues. V was cut by 0 bases and J by 2 bases, with 14 bases left in between. CDR3 amino acids: CASSQDLAPGAYEQYF. The CDR3, as DNA: TGCGCCAGCAGCCAAGATTTGGCTCCGGGGGCCTACGAGCAGTACTTC.

The chain links TRBV30 to TRBJ1-1; D may be TRBD1 (5 bases). Per germline, CDR1 GTSNPN and CDR2 SVGIG (reference sequence). V gave up 4 bases and J gave up 5 bases, with 11 bases separating them. CDR3 length: 12 amino acids. CDR3 in DNA: TGTGCCTGGACCGGGGGGGGAACTGAAGCTTTCTTT. Its protein product is CAWTGGGTEAFF. Based on the CDR3 plus reference TRBV30 and TRBJ1-1, the full variable domain is SQTIHQWPATLVQPVGSPLSLECTVEGTSNPNLYWYRQAAGRGLQLLFYSVGIGQISSEVPQNLSASRPQDRQFILSSKKLLLSDSGFYLCAWTGGGTEAFFGQGTRLTVV.